Each of the 22 T cell receptor beta chains below was sequenced from the same sample in a study of blood T cell repertoires in COVID-19. The assay was immunoSEQ multiplex PCR, and TCRdb's table has in-frame clones only and misses some. In the table there are approximately 140,000 clones, roughly 90% of which are singletons. Material: peripheral blood. The origin of the receptors is a man aged 65 to 85 with active COVID-19.

CDR3 sequence: CASSRVNSGANVLTF. CDR3 nucleotides: TGTGCCAGTTCGAGGGTGAACTCTGGGGCCAACGTCCTGACTTTC. V is TRBV19 and J is TRBJ2-6, with a possible D match to TRBD2 (5 bases). The CDR3 runs to 15 residues. From germline, CDR1 is LNHDA and CDR2 SQIVND (reference sequence). The V gene lost 8 bases and the J gene lost 0 bases, with 11 bases spanning the gap.

CDR3 bases: TGTGCCAGCAGCTTCGGACAGGGGGGCAATGAGCAGTTCTTC. As protein: CASSFGQGGNEQFF. The J gene is TRBJ2-1, the V gene TRBV5-4, with TRBD1 matching over 10 bases. CDR3 length equals 14 residues. The V gene's germline CDR1 is SGHNT and CDR2 YYREEE (reference sequence). Trimming removed 2 bases from V and 6 bases from J; junction bases left unmatched: 2.

The chain employs TRBV11-3 and TRBJ2-3; D is perhaps TRBD1 (5 bases). The CDR3 extends over 13 amino acids. V was pared by 3 bases and J by 5 bases, with 9 bases between. Germline lookup yields CDR1 SGHNT and CDR2 YENEEA. The CDR3 protein is CASSFLQGDTQYF. For the CDR3, the DNA is TGTGCCAGCAGCTTCCTCCAGGGAGATACGCAGTATTTT.

V gene TRBV27 combines with J gene TRBJ2-5; 9 nucleotides align to TRBD2. V was pared by 0 bases and J by 4 bases, with 9 bases of the junction left unmatched. The CDR3 contains 17 residues. Germline-derived CDR1 and CDR2 are MNHEY and SMNVEV (reference sequence). As DNA, the CDR3 is TGTGCCAGCAGTTTATCGGGTAGCGGGAGAGGTCGAGAGACCCAGTACTTC. The encoded protein is CASSLSGSGRGRETQYF.

This chain uses TRBV4-2 with TRBJ2-1; TRBD2 matches at 13 bases. This CDR3 comprises 18 residues. V dropped 0 bases and J dropped 6; count of bases not matched to a gene: 8. Germline V gene data show CDR1 as LGHNA and CDR2 as YNFKEQ. For the CDR3, the DNA is TGTGCCAGCAGCCAAGATCTTGGGACTAGCGGGGCACCCAATGAGCAGTTCTTC. Translating gives CASSQDLGTSGAPNEQFF.

The sample holds one count of this clone. CDR3 sequence: CASSSGGLGLRTGNTIYF. For the CDR3, the DNA is TGTGCCAGCAGCTCAGGGGGTTTGGGACTCCGCACGGGAAACACCATATATTTT. This rearrangement joins TRBV11-2 to TRBJ1-3, with 7 positions matching TRBD1. Trimming cost V 4 bases and J 4 bases; bases outside gene matches: 16. The CDR3 is 18 residues long. Germline lookup yields CDR1 SGHAT and CDR2 FQNNGV.

This chain uses TRBV6-1 with TRBJ2-3; perhaps TRBD2 as D (5 bases). This CDR3 region has 13 residues. Trimming shortened V by 1 base and J by 5 bases, and 7 bases separated the two germline ends. Germline-derived CDR1 and CDR2 are MNHNS and SASEGT. The CDR3 region is CASSEGGRDTQYF. The CDR3 DNA follows: TGTGCCAGCAGTGAAGGAGGGAGAGATACGCAGTATTTT.

V is TRBV5-4 and J is TRBJ2-3; 8 positions agree with TRBD2. CDR1 is SGHNT and CDR2 is YYREEE in the germline V gene (reference sequence). There are 18 residues in the CDR3. With 0 bases clipped from V and 2 bases from J, the junction kept 11 bases outside the gene matches. The CDR3 sequence: CASSLAKFSGLVTDTQYF. The CDR3 nucleotides read TGTGCCAGCAGCTTGGCCAAGTTCTCGGGACTAGTCACAGATACGCAGTATTTT.

The chain is built from TRBV6-5 and TRBJ2-7; 9 bases agree with TRBD2. J gave up 7 bases and V 6 bases, and 10 bases lay outside the gene matches. CDR1 and CDR2 (germline): MNHEY, SVGAGI. The CDR3 has 14 amino acids. CDR3 residues: CASRASGGPWEQYF. For the CDR3, the DNA is TGTGCCAGCAGAGCGAGCGGGGGGCCTTGGGAGCAGTACTTC.

In its sample, this clone was seen a few times. This chain uses TRBV4-1 with TRBJ1-1; D possibly corresponds to TRBD1 (6 bases). This CDR3 has 15 amino acids. The germline CDR1 and CDR2 sequences are MGHRA and YSYEKL. V was cut by 4 bases and J by 5 bases, with 17 bases left in between. The CDR3 region has the DNA TGCGCCAGCAGCCCCCCAGGGGCCGGGACGACTGAAGCTTTCTTT. Protein product: CASSPPGAGTTEAFF.

The V and J genes are TRBV27 and TRBJ1-5; D uncertain. Trimming took off 6 bases at V and 0 bases at J, with 15 bases between the two ends. This CDR3 has 16 residues. Germline V gene lookup returns CDR1 MNHEY and CDR2 SMNVEV (reference sequence). CDR3 sequence (DNA): TGTGCCAGCAGACCAACGCTACTTAGTAGCAATCAGCCCCAGCATTTT. Translating it yields CASRPTLLSSNQPQHF.

The genes are TRBV28 and TRBJ1-2; D gene uncertain. CDR3 size: 14 residues. Germline V gene data show CDR1 as MDHEN and CDR2 as SYDVKM. Trimming took off 1 base at V and 8 bases at J, with 14 bases between the two ends. The chain's CDR3 is CASSLLLQKRGYTF. In nucleotides, the CDR3 is TGTGCCAGCAGTTTATTGTTACAGAAGCGGGGCTACACCTTC.

This chain links TRBV7-3 with TRBJ1-5; no reliable D call. CDR3 length equals 13 residues. The V end lost 5 bases, the J end lost 7 bases, and 12 bases lay between the germline ends. Germline values: CDR1 SGHTA, CDR2 FQGTGA. The CDR3 DNA is TGTGCCAGCAGCCTTGATGGAGGGCAGCCCCAGCATTTT. Protein: CASSLDGGQPQHF.

This clone showed up just a few times. The chain joins TRBV10-3 to TRBJ1-1; 12 bases fit TRBD1. J gave up 0 bases and V 10 bases, and 3 bases lay outside the gene matches. The germline gives CDR1 ENHRY, CDR2 SYGVKD. This CDR3 spans 14 amino acids. CDR3 DNA sequence: TGTGCCAGCGGGACAGGGGGCTTGAACACTGAAGCTTTCTTT. Amino acid sequence: CASGTGGLNTEAFF.

The V and J genes are TRBV7-9 and TRBJ2-1, with D perhaps TRBD1 (5 bases). The germline CDR1 and CDR2 sequences are SEHNR and FQNEAQ (reference sequence). The CDR3 is made up of 19 amino acids. Deletions cut 1 base from V and 4 bases from J, with 23 bases between. For the CDR3, the DNA is TGTGCCAGCAGCTTAGGTTCCGCAGGGAACTTTCGGCAGTACAATGAGCAGTTCTTC. Amino acid sequence: CASSLGSAGNFRQYNEQFF.

The J gene is TRBJ1-3, the V gene TRBV3-1 (or the pseudogene TRBV3-2), with unresolved D. Germline assignment: CDR1 LGHDT and CDR2 YNNKEL (reference sequence). This CDR3 has 18 amino acids. Between the trimmed V and J ends, which lost 1 base and 0 bases, there was a span of 16 bases. The CDR3 DNA sequence: TGTGCCAGCAGCCAAGGCCGAGGGAGGGTTCACTCTGGAAACACCATATATTTT. Encoded protein: CASSQGRGRVHSGNTIYF.

This chain connects TRBV5-4 to TRBJ2-5, with TRBD1 identical over 9 bases. J gave up 4 bases and V 4 bases, and 11 bases lay outside the gene matches. The V gene's germline CDR1 is SGHNT and CDR2 YYREEE (reference sequence). The CDR3 contains 16 residues. CDR3 DNA sequence: TGTGCCAGCAGCCTGAACAGGGGGCTCCTTGTAGAGACCCAGTACTTC. This translates into CASSLNRGLLVETQYF.

A single count supports this clone. The V gene is TRBV7-3, the J gene TRBJ2-2, with D maybe TRBD2 (5 bases). V lost 3 bases and J 2 bases, leaving 7 bases between the germline ends. Germline V CDR1 and CDR2: SGHTA, FQGTGA. The length of the CDR3 is 14 residues. The CDR3 reads CASSFSGNTGELFF. CDR3 in DNA: TGTGCCAGCAGCTTCAGCGGAAACACCGGGGAGCTGTTTTTT. Based on the CDR3 plus reference TRBV7-3 and TRBJ2-2, the full variable domain is GAGVSQTPSNKVTEKGKYVELRCDPISGHTALYWYRQSLGQGPEFLIYFQGTGAADDSGLPNDRFFAVRPEGSVSTLKIQRTERGDSAVYLCASSFSGNTGELFFGEGSRLTVL.

This chain connects TRBV5-5 to TRBJ2-3; the match to TRBD1 covers 7 bases. The CDR3 runs to 15 residues. The V gene's germline CDR1 is SGHKS and CDR2 YYEKEE (reference sequence). With V trimmed by 4 bases and J by 5 bases, 10 bases remained unmatched. CDR3 residues: CASSPLGGQGDTQYF. The DNA of the CDR3 is TGTGCCAGCAGCCCCCTAGGGGGCCAGGGAGATACGCAGTATTTT.

The V call is TRBV4-1, the J call TRBJ2-7; 8 positions match TRBD1. Germline CDR1 reads MGHRA; CDR2 reads YSYEKL. Unmatched junction bases numbered 1, after V lost 0 bases and J lost 0 bases. The CDR3 is 15 amino acids. The CDR3 DNA is TGCGCCAGCAGCCAAGAACAGGGGGGCTCCTACGAGCAGTACTTC. Amino acids: CASSQEQGGSYEQYF.

This chain uses TRBV13 with TRBJ2-5, with D unresolved. Trimming removed 5 bases at V and 5 bases at J, with 21 bases between. Germline-derived CDR1 and CDR2 are PRHDT and FYEKMQ (reference sequence). The CDR3 sequence is 16 residues long. CDR3 amino acids: CASSLPQRSARETQYF. In DNA form, the CDR3 reads TGTGCCAGCAGCCTCCCCCAGAGGTCGGCGAGGGAGACCCAGTACTTC. Using reference TRBV13 and TRBJ2-5 for the parts outside the CDR3, the full variable domain is AAGVIQSPRHLIKEKRETATLKCYPIPRHDTVYWYQQGPGQDPQFLISFYEKMQSDKGSIPDRFSAQQFSDYHSELNMSSLELGDSALYFCASSLPQRSARETQYFGPGTRLLVL.

The gene calls are TRBV4-1 and TRBJ2-1; 8 bases are shared with TRBD2. J lost 1 base, V lost 2 bases, and 4 bases had no gene match. The CDR3 consists of 16 residues. CDR1 is MGHRA, CDR2 YSYEKL, per germline. CDR3 bases: TGCGCCAGCAGCCAACACTCTAGCGGGTCCTACAATGAGCAGTTCTTC. As protein: CASSQHSSGSYNEQFF.